A selection of T cell receptor beta chains follows, all from one sample in a study of shared clonotypes between healthy human individuals. TCRdb's table, derived via immunoSEQ multiplex PCR, lists solely in-frame clones and lacks some. Here the sample spans over 1.5 million clones, nearly 99% being singletons. The sample taken for sequencing was naive CD4+ T cells sorted from blood. The receptors come from a man aged 30 to 45 in good health. CDR3s include the opening cysteine and the closing phenylalanine or tryptophan. Each record gives: J gene, V gene, D gene, CDR3 protein, CDR3 DNA. D genes are given only for firm matches.

j_gene: TRBJ1-5; v_gene: TRBV29-1; d_gene: -; CDR3aa: CSVGDNNQPQHF; CDR3nt: TGCAGCGTTGGAGATAACAATCAGCCCCAGCATTTT
j_gene: TRBJ2-3; v_gene: TRBV5-1; d_gene: TRBD1; CDR3aa: CASSLGTGVLPDTQYF; CDR3nt: TGCGCCAGCAGCCTTGGGACAGGGGTTTTGCCAGATACGCAGTATTTT
j_gene: TRBJ2-5; v_gene: TRBV27; d_gene: -; CDR3aa: CASSPPPKGSGETQYF; CDR3nt: TGTGCCAGCAGTCCACCGCCTAAGGGGTCGGGGGAGACCCAGTACTTC
j_gene: TRBJ2-1; v_gene: TRBV7-2; d_gene: TRBD2; CDR3aa: CASRTHRTSGSGDEQFF; CDR3nt: TGTGCCAGCAGGACTCACAGGACTAGCGGGTCCGGGGATGAGCAGTTCTTC
j_gene: TRBJ2-3; v_gene: TRBV28; d_gene: TRBD2; CDR3aa: CASSRPSGIGTDTQYF; CDR3nt: TGTGCCAGCAGTCGACCTAGCGGGATCGGGACAGATACGCAGTATTTT
j_gene: TRBJ2-7; v_gene: TRBV29-1; d_gene: TRBD1; CDR3aa: CSVDGAGGKHEQYF; CDR3nt: TGCAGCGTTGATGGCGCAGGGGGCAAACACGAGCAGTACTTC
j_gene: TRBJ2-3; v_gene: TRBV5-1; d_gene: -; CDR3aa: CASSLALGGDTQYF; CDR3nt: TGCGCCAGCAGCTTGGCCTTGGGTGGGGATACGCAGTATTTT
j_gene: TRBJ1-3; v_gene: TRBV2; d_gene: -; CDR3aa: CASSVDSGNTIYF; CDR3nt: TGTGCCAGCAGTGTGGACTCTGGAAACACCATATATTTT
j_gene: TRBJ2-2; v_gene: TRBV14; d_gene: TRBD2; CDR3aa: CASSHPRRASGRGTGELFF; CDR3nt: TGTGCCAGCAGCCACCCCCGACGGGCTAGCGGGAGAGGTACCGGGGAGCTGTTTTTT
j_gene: TRBJ2-5; v_gene: TRBV5-1; d_gene: -; CDR3aa: CASSLGGKETQYF; CDR3nt: TGCGCCAGCAGTTTAGGGGGGAAAGAGACCCAGTACTTC
j_gene: TRBJ2-7; v_gene: TRBV15; d_gene: TRBD1; CDR3aa: CATSTSRDRRQWEQYF; CDR3nt: TGTGCCACCAGCACGAGCCGGGACAGGCGGCAGTGGGAGCAGTACTTC
j_gene: TRBJ1-4; v_gene: TRBV11-2; d_gene: -; CDR3aa: CASSLLTGGEKLFF; CDR3nt: TGTGCCAGCAGCTTGTTGACGGGGGGCGAAAAACTGTTTTTT
j_gene: TRBJ2-1; v_gene: TRBV18; d_gene: -; CDR3aa: CASSVLSEGYNEQFF; CDR3nt: TGTGCCAGCTCCGTACTGTCTGAGGGATACAATGAGCAGTTCTTC
j_gene: TRBJ2-1; v_gene: TRBV13; d_gene: TRBD2; CDR3aa: CASSPIAGGSYNEQFF; CDR3nt: TGTGCCAGCAGCCCGATAGCGGGAGGGTCCTACAATGAGCAGTTCTTC
j_gene: TRBJ2-3; v_gene: TRBV5-1; d_gene: -; CDR3aa: CASSSREIVESDTQYF; CDR3nt: TGCGCCAGCAGCTCGAGGGAGATCGTCGAATCAGATACGCAGTATTTT
j_gene: TRBJ2-1; v_gene: TRBV10-3; d_gene: TRBD2; CDR3aa: CAISESYTSGSLSNEQFF; CDR3nt: TGTGCCATCAGTGAGTCTTATACTAGCGGGTCCCTTAGCAATGAGCAGTTCTTC
j_gene: TRBJ1-1; v_gene: TRBV6-6; d_gene: -; CDR3aa: CASSYRGGPNTEAFF; CDR3nt: TGTGCCAGCAGTTACCGCGGAGGGCCGAACACTGAAGCTTTCTTT
j_gene: TRBJ1-5; v_gene: TRBV28; d_gene: -; CDR3aa: CASSFSGPSGTYSNQPQHF; CDR3nt: TGTGCCAGCAGTTTTTCCGGGCCCTCAGGTACCTATAGCAATCAGCCCCAGCATTTT